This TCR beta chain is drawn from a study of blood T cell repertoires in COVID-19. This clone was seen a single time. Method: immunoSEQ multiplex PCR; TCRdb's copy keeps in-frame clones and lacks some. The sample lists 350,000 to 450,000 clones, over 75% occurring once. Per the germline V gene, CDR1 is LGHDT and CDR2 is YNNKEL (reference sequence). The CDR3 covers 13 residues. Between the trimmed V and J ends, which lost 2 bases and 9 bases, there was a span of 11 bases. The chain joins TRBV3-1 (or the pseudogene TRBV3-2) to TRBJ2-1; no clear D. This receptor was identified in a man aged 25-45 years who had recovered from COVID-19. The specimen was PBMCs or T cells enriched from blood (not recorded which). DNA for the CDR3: TGTGCCAGCAGCCAACGACTGCCGAGTGAGCAGTTCTTC. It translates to CASSQRLPSEQFF.